The rows below give T cell receptor beta chains drawn from one sample of a study of CD8 T cells in ankylosing spondylitis. TCRdb itself ran the 5' RACE reads through MiXCR, one entry per CDR3 protein. The profile shows fewer than 650,000 distinct CDR3 sequences, more than 9.5% of them singletons. Sequenced input: blood, either unsorted or a sorted T cell fraction (not recorded which). The receptors shown here come from a male donor with ankylosing spondylitis. CDR3s include the opening cysteine and the closing phenylalanine or tryptophan. A D gene is named only where the DNA matches it firmly. Not all rows give a size; the values are once, few, many and, for expanded clones, a class.

TRBV5-1,-,TRBJ2-1,TRBD2,TGCGCCAGCAGCTTACAAGTCCCGGGACTAGCGGGAGTCGGAAATGAGCAGTTCTTC,CASSLQVPGLAGVGNEQFF
TRBV20-1,few,TRBJ2-3,TRBD2,TGCAGTGCAATTAAAGCGGGAGAAGGGACAGATACGCAGTATTTT,CSAIKAGEGTDTQYF
TRBV5-5,-,TRBJ2-7,-,TGTGCCAGCAGCCCGGACTTCTACTACGAGCAGTACTTC,CASSPDFYYEQYF
TRBV5-1,many,TRBJ2-3,TRBD2,TGCGCCAGCAGCTTGAGCGGGAGTGGAGATACGCAGTATTTT,CASSLSGSGDTQYF
TRBV20-1,few,TRBJ1-1,TRBD1,TGCAGTGCTCCGCGGACAGGGCCTGAAGCTTTCTTT,CSAPRTGPEAFF
TRBV29-1,few,TRBJ2-2,-,TGCAGCGTTGAGGCATCCATCGGGGAGCTGTTTTTT,CSVEASIGELFF
TRBV29-1,many,TRBJ2-7,-,TGCAGCGCTAACCAAGGACGAGCGGGCGAGCAGTACTTC,CSANQGRAGEQYF
TRBV12-3/TRBV12-4,-,TRBJ1-5,-,TGTGCCAGCAGTTTGGCCCCCCTCCCTCAGCCCCAGCATTTT,CASSLAPLPQPQHF
TRBV12-3/TRBV12-4,-,TRBJ2-7,-,TGTGCCAGCAGTCCGACAGTCACCCACTACGAGCAGTACTTC,CASSPTVTHYEQYF
TRBV7-2,-,TRBJ2-3,-,TGTGCCAGCAGCTTATATCAGAGCACAGATACGCAGTATTTT,CASSLYQSTDTQYF
TRBV7-2,few,TRBJ2-3,TRBD2,TGTGCCAGCAGCTTAGTTGGGGGAGGGAACCGGGATACGCAGTATTTT,CASSLVGGGNRDTQYF
TRBV5-1,many,TRBJ2-7,TRBD1,TGCGCCAGCAGCTCACAGGGGCCCTACGAGCAGTACTTC,CASSSQGPYEQYF
TRBV12-3/TRBV12-4,-,TRBJ2-1,TRBD2,TGTGCCAGCACCGGGACTAGCGGAACTAATGAGCAGTTCTTC,CASTGTSGTNEQFF
TRBV19,-,TRBJ2-1,TRBD2,TGTGCCAGTATTCCTAGCGGGAGGGCGGGTGAGCAGTTCTTC,CASIPSGRAGEQFF
TRBV11-2,-,TRBJ2-5,TRBD2,TGTGCCAGCAGCTCCTTCGCGGGAGGTATGGAGACCCAGTACTTC,CASSSFAGGMETQYF
TRBV20-1,few,TRBJ1-3,-,TGCAGTGCTAGTTCCGCCCGCGGAAACACCATATATTTT,CSASSARGNTIYF
TRBV5-1,many,TRBJ1-1,-,TGCGCCAGCAGCTCGGGGATTGCGAACACTGAAGCTTTCTTT,CASSSGIANTEAFF
TRBV12-3/TRBV12-4,many,TRBJ2-2,-,TGTGCCAGCAGTTCTACAGGGACCGGGGAGCTGTTTTTT,CASSSTGTGELFF
TRBV5-1,few,TRBJ2-5,TRBD1,TGCGCCAGCAGCAACCCGGGGACAGGACAAGAGACCCAGTACTTC,CASSNPGTGQETQYF
TRBV12-3/TRBV12-4,few,TRBJ2-5,TRBD1,TGTGCCAGCAGTGGACAGGAAGAGACCCAGTACTTC,CASSGQEETQYF
TRBV5-1,-,TRBJ2-3,TRBD2,TGCGCCAGCACCTCTGGACTAGCGGGGGAAAGACCGGATACGCAGTATTTT,CASTSGLAGERPDTQYF
TRBV12-3/TRBV12-4,few,TRBJ2-1,-,TGTGCCAGCAGTTTAGGGGCAGGGTACAGCAATGAGCAGTTCTTC,CASSLGAGYSNEQFF
TRBV13,-,TRBJ1-1,TRBD1,TGTGCCAGCAGCTCTGTCGAGACAGGGAAGGAAACTGAAGCTTTCTTT,CASSSVETGKETEAFF
TRBV7-9,few,TRBJ1-4,TRBD1,TGTGCCAGCAGCTGGGCTCGACAGGGGGCGAGGGAAAAACTGTTTTTT,CASSWARQGAREKLFF
TRBV12-3/TRBV12-4,-,TRBJ1-5,TRBD1,TGTGCCAGCAGTATGGGACAGATTCAGCCCCAGCATTTT,CASSMGQIQPQHF
TRBV10-2,few,TRBJ2-3,TRBD2,TGCGCCAGCACCAGATCTGGGACTAGCGGAACAGATACGCAGTATTTT,CASTRSGTSGTDTQYF
TRBV15,few,TRBJ2-1,-,TGTGCCACCAGCCGGGAGGACAGGGCCTACAATGAGCAGTTCTTC,CATSREDRAYNEQFF
TRBV7-9,many,TRBJ1-1,TRBD1,TGTGCCAGCAGTTTATCAGGGGGGAACACTGAAGCTTTCTTT,CASSLSGGNTEAFF
TRBV5-1,-,TRBJ1-2,-,TGCGCCAGCAGCGACCCCCCGGGCTATGGCTACACCTTC,CASSDPPGYGYTF
TRBV5-1,few,TRBJ2-5,TRBD1,TGCGCCAGCAGCCCCCAGGGGGCAGAGGGAGAGACCCAGTACTTC,CASSPQGAEGETQYF
TRBV12-3/TRBV12-4,many,TRBJ2-1,-,TGTGCCAGCAGCCCAGAACAGGGGGGGAATGAGCAGTTCTTC,CASSPEQGGNEQFF
TRBV5-1,many,TRBJ1-5,TRBD1,TGCGCCAGCAGCTTGTCATCCCCGGGACAGGGAAATCAGCCCCAGCATTTT,CASSLSSPGQGNQPQHF
TRBV4-1,once,TRBJ2-5,-,TGCGCCAGCAGCCAACCTGTGGCGGGGTATCAAGAGACCCAGTACTTC,CASSQPVAGYQETQYF
TRBV20-1,many,TRBJ1-5,-,TGCAGTGCTAGCTGGGGTTGGAATCAGCCCCAGCATTTT,CSASWGWNQPQHF
TRBV7-9,many,TRBJ1-1,-,TGTGCCAGCAGTGGAGCTTTCTTT,CASSGAFF
TRBV18,few,TRBJ1-6,-,TGTGCCAGCTCACCCGACGGGAATTCACCCCTCCACTTT,CASSPDGNSPLHF
TRBV24-1,-,TRBJ2-3,TRBD2,TGTGCCACCAGTGATTTCTCCCCTAGCGGGACCCCAGATACGCAGTATTTT,CATSDFSPSGTPDTQYF
TRBV20-1,-,TRBJ1-1,TRBD1,TGCAGTGTTTCGGACAGGGTATACACTGAAGCTTTCTTT,CSVSDRVYTEAFF
TRBV7-8,few,TRBJ2-2,-,TGTGCCAGCAGCCAAGGCAGGCCCGGGGAGCTGTTTTTT,CASSQGRPGELFF
TRBV5-1,-,TRBJ1-1,-,TGCGCCAGCAGCTCCTGGACAGCAACGAACACTGAAGCTTTCTTT,CASSSWTATNTEAFF
TRBV20-1,-,TRBJ2-1,TRBD2,TGCAGTGCTAGTGATCTAGCGGGAGTGATGGATGAGCAGTTCTTC,CSASDLAGVMDEQFF
TRBV7-2,few,TRBJ2-1,TRBD2,TGTGCCAGCAGCCGGGTGGCTAGCGGGGCCTACAATGAGCAGTTCTTC,CASSRVASGAYNEQFF
TRBV29-1,-,TRBJ1-1,-,TGCAGCGTAAAGGGACAAATGAACACTGAAGCTTTCTTT,CSVKGQMNTEAFF
TRBV11-2,many,TRBJ2-1,-,TGTGCCAGCAGCTTAGCCAGCACCAACAATGAGCAGTTCTTC,CASSLASTNNEQFF
TRBV29-1,few,TRBJ2-7,-,TGCAGCGTTGTGGGGGGAAGCTCCTACGAGCAGTACTTC,CSVVGGSSYEQYF
TRBV5-1,-,TRBJ2-1,TRBD2,TGCGCCAGCAGCCCGTTTACGGGAGGAAATGAGCAGTTCTTC,CASSPFTGGNEQFF
TRBV2,few,TRBJ2-5,-,TGTGCCAGCAGACCCTCGACTGCGTCAGAGACCCAGTACTTC,CASRPSTASETQYF
TRBV24-1,-,TRBJ2-1,TRBD2,TGTGCCACCAGTGACCCCCTATTCGCGGGAGGGAGCAATGAGCAGTTCTTC,CATSDPLFAGGSNEQFF
TRBV5-1,many,TRBJ2-4,-,TGCGCCAGCAGCTCTTCGATCAGGGGGGACGCTGAAAACATTCAGTACTTC,CASSSSIRGDAENIQYF
TRBV20-1,few,TRBJ1-2,TRBD1,TGCAGTGCCCGCAACCCGGACAGGGGTAAGCGTGGCTACACCTTC,CSARNPDRGKRGYTF
TRBV11-1,-,TRBJ2-5,TRBD2,TGTGCCAGCAGCCGCCCCGTAGCGGGAGAGACCCAGTACTTC,CASSRPVAGETQYF
TRBV29-1,many,TRBJ2-7,-,TGCAGCGTTCAAGGAGGGGCCAGTAGGATACGAAGCAACCCCTACGAGCAGTACTTC,CSVQGGASRIRSNPYEQYF
TRBV12-3/TRBV12-4,many,TRBJ1-6,-,TGTGCCAGCAGTTTAGCGGGGGACAATTCACCCCTCCACTTT,CASSLAGDNSPLHF
TRBV30,few,TRBJ2-3,TRBD2,TGTGCCTGGAGGCTAGCGGGGAGCACAGATACGCAGTATTTT,CAWRLAGSTDTQYF
TRBV24-1,-,TRBJ1-5,-,TGTGCCACCAGTGAATCTGGGGGTGATCAGCCCCAGCATTTT,CATSESGGDQPQHF
TRBV5-5,many,TRBJ2-1,TRBD1,TGTGCCAGCAGCTCGCGGACAGGGGGAAATGAGCAGTTCTTC,CASSSRTGGNEQFF
TRBV10-2,few,TRBJ2-3,-,TGCGCCAGCAGTGCCCTCTCGGGGCCGGGGGATACGCAGTATTTT,CASSALSGPGDTQYF
TRBV11-2,-,TRBJ2-5,-,TGTGCCAGCAGCTCGTCTAGCTCTTTGACCCAGTACTTC,CASSSSSSLTQYF
TRBV11-1,-,TRBJ2-3,TRBD2,TGTGCCAGCAGCTTCACCCTGACACCGGGACTAGCGGTATTGGAAGCTACGCAGTATTTT,CASSFTLTPGLAVLEATQYF